This record concerns one T cell receptor beta chain sequence. Its antigen remains unidentified. These data are taken from a study of response to subunit inactivated influenza vaccine. Study-wide points: Researchers suggested that each seasonal influenza vaccination recruits few new T cells.

This CDR3 is 12 amino acids long. Trimming pared 5 bases from V and 6 bases from J, leaving 8 bases between. One entry per CDR3 protein, called by TCRdb with MiXCR from the RT-PCR reads. The sample has hundreds of thousands of distinct CDR3 sequences, over 10% seen once. This chain joins TRBV12-3 or TRBV12-4 and TRBJ2-4; no clear D gene. Sample: PBMCs from blood, taken 40 to 50 days after vaccination. This receptor was identified in a man aged 50-60 years who received an inactivated influenza vaccine. DNA for the CDR3: TGTGCCAGCAGTATAAGAGGAAACATTCAGTACTTC. Translating it yields CASSIRGNIQYF.